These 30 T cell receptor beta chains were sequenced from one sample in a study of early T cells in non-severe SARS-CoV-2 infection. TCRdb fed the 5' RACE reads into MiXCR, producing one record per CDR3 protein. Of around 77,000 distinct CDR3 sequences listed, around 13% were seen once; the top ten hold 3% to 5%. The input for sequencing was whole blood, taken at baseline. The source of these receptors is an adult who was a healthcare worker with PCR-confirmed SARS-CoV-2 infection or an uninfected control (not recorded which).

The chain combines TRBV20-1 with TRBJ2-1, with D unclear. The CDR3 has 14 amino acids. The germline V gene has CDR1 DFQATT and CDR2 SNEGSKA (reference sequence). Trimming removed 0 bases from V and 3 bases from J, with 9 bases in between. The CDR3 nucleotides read TGCAGTGCTAGAGAGGGCTCGGACTACAATGAGCAGTTCTTC. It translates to CSAREGSDYNEQFF.

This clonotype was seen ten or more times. The DNA for the CDR3 is TGTGCCAGCAGTAAACTCTCGGGGGCCAACGTCCTGACTTTC. Amino acids: CASSKLSGANVLTF. The rearrangement joins TRBV2 to TRBJ2-6, with D unresolved. Germline V CDR1 and CDR2: SNHLY, FYNNEI. The CDR3 has 14 amino acids. V lost 5 bases and J lost 4, with 9 bases in between.

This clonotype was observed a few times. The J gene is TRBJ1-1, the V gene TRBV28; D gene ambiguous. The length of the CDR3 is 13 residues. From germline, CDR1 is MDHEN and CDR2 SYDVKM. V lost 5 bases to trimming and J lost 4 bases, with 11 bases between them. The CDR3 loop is CASSENSATEAFF. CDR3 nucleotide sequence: TGTGCCAGCAGTGAAAACTCCGCCACTGAAGCTTTCTTT.

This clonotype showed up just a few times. CDR3 loop: CASSPTTGGMSSYEQYF. In DNA form, the CDR3 reads TGTGCCAGTAGTCCGACGACAGGAGGCATGAGCTCCTACGAGCAGTACTTC. This chain uses TRBV19 with TRBJ2-7; tentatively, D is TRBD1 (6 bases). The CDR3 extends over 17 amino acids. CDR1 LNHDA and CDR2 SQIVND come from the germline V gene (reference sequence). Trimming took off 5 bases at V and 0 bases at J, with 20 bases between the two ends.

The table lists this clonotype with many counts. The CDR3 bases are TGTGCCAGCAGCTTAGGTCTAGCGGGAGGAGAGACCCAGTACTTC. As protein: CASSLGLAGGETQYF. V gene TRBV7-9 combines with J gene TRBJ2-5; 11 bases are a match to TRBD2. The CDR3 is 15 residues long. The germline V gene has CDR1 SEHNR and CDR2 FQNEAQ (reference sequence). J was trimmed by 4 bases and V by 1 base; bases with no gene match: 2.

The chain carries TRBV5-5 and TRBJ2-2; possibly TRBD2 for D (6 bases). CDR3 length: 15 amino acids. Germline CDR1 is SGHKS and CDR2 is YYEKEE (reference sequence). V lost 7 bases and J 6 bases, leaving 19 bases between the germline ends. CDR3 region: CASLREESGAGELFF. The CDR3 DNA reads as TGTGCCAGCCTCAGGGAGGAGTCCGGGGCCGGGGAGCTGTTTTTT.

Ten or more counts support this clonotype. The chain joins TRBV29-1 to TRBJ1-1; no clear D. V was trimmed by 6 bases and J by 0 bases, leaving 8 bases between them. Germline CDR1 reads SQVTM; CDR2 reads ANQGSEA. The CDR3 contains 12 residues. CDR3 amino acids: CSVGGLNTEAFF. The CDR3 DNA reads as TGCAGCGTGGGAGGCTTGAACACTGAAGCTTTCTTT.

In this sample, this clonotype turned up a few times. CDR3 region: CASSVLYRSTDTQYF. DNA of the CDR3: TGTGCCAGCAGCGTCTTATATCGCTCCACAGATACGCAGTATTTT. The chain couples TRBV7-9 to TRBJ2-3, with D unclear. Germline V gene sequence: CDR1 SEHNR, CDR2 FQNEAQ (reference sequence). V gave up 5 bases and J gave up 2 bases, with 14 bases separating them. The CDR3 covers 15 residues.

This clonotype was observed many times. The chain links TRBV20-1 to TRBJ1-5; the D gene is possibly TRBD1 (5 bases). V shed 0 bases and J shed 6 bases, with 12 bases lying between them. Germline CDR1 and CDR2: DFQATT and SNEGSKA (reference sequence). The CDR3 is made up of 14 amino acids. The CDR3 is CSARDRQKLQPQHF. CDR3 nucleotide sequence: TGCAGTGCTAGAGATCGACAGAAACTTCAGCCCCAGCATTTT.

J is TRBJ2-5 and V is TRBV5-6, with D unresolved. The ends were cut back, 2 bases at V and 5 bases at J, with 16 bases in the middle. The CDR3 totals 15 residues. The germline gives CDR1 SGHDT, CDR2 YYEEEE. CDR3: CASSFNSPPAETQYF. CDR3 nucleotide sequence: TGTGCCAGCAGCTTTAACAGTCCACCAGCGGAGACCCAGTACTTC.

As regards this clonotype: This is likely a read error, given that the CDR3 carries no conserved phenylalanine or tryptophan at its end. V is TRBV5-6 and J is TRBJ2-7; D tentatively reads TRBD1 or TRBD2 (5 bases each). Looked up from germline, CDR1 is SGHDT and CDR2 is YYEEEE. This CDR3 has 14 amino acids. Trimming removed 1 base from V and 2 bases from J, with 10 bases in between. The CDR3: CASSLKGDPYEQYC. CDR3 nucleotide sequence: TGTGCCAGCAGCTTGAAAGGGGACCCCTACGAGCAGTACTGC.

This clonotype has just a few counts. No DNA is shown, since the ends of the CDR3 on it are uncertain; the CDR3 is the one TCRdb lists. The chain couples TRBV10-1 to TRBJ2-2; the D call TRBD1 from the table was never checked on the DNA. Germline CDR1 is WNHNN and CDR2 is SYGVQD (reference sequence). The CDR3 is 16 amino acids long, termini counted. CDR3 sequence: CASSESTGRTPGSCFF.

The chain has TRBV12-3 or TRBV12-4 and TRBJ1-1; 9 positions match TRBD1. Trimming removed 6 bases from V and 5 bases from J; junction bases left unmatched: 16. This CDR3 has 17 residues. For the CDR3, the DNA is TGTGCCAGCAGGAAGACTAGGGACAGGGTATTGGGGACTGAAGCTTTCTTT. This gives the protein CASRKTRDRVLGTEAFF.

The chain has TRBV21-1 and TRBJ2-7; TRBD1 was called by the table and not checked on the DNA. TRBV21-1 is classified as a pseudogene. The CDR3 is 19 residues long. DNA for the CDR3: TGTGCCAGCAGCAAAGGAAAGGGTGGACAGGCCTTGTCCCCCTACGAGCAGTACTTC. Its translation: CASSKGKGGQALSPYEQYF.

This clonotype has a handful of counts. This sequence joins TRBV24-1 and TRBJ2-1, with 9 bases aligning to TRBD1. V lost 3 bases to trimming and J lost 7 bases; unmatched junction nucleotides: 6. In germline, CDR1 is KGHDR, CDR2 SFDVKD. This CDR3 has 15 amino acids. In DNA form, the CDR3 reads TGTGCCACCAGTGATGGGGGACAGGGATGGAATGAGCAGTTCTTC. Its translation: CATSDGGQGWNEQFF.

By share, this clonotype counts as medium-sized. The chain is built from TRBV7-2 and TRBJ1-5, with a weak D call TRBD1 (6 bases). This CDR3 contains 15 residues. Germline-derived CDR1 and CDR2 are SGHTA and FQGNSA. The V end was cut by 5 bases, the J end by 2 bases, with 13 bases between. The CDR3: CASSLRQVGNQPQHF. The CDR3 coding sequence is TGTGCCAGCAGCCTCCGACAGGTCGGCAATCAGCCCCAGCATTTT.

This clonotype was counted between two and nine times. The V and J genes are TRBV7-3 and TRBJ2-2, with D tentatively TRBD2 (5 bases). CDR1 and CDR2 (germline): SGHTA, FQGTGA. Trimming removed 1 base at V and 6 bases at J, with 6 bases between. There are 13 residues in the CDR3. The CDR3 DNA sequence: TGTGCCAGCAGCTTAAACGGGGCCGGGGAGCTGTTTTTT. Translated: CASSLNGAGELFF.

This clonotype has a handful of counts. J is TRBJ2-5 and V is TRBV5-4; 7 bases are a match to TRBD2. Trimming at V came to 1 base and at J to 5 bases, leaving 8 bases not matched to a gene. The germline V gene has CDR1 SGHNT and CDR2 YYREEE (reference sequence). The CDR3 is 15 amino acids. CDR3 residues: CASSLKSGKAETQYF. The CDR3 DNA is TGTGCCAGCAGCTTGAAGAGCGGGAAGGCGGAGACCCAGTACTTC.

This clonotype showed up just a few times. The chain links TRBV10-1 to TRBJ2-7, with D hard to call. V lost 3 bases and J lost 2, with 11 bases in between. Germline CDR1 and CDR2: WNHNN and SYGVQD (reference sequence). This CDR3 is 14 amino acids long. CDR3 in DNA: TGCGCCAGCAGTGAAGGGTTTGGGGCCTACGAGCAGTACTTC. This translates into CASSEGFGAYEQYF.

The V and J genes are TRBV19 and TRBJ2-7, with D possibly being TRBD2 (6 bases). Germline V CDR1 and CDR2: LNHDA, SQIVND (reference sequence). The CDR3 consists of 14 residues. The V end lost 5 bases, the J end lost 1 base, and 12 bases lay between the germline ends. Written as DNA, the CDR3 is TGTGCCAGTAGTCTAGCGAGCCTATCCTACGAGCAGTACTTC. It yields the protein CASSLASLSYEQYF.

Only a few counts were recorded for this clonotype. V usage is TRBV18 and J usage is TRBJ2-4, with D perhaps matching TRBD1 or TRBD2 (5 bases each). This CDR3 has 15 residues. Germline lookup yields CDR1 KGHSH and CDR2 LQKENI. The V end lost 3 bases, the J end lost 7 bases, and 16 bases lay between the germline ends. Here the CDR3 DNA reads TGTGCCAGCTCACCCCCGGGGACCAGCTTCAACATTCAGTACTTC. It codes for CASSPPGTSFNIQYF.

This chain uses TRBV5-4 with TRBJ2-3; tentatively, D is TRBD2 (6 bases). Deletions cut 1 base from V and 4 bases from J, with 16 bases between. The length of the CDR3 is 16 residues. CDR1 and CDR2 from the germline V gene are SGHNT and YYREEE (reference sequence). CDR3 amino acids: CASSLRVGGKADTQYF. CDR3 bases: TGTGCCAGCAGCTTGAGGGTCGGAGGGAAGGCAGATACGCAGTATTTT.

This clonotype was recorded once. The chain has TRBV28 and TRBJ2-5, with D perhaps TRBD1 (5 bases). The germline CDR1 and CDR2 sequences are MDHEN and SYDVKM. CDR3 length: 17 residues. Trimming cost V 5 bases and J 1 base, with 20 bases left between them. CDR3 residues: CASSDRRAGKTQETQYF. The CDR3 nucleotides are TGTGCCAGCAGTGATCGTCGCGCAGGGAAAACCCAAGAGACCCAGTACTTC.

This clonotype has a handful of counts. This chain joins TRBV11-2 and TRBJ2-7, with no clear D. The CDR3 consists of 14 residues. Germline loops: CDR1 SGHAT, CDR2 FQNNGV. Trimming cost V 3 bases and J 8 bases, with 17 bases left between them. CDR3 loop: CASSFDIFSGKQYF. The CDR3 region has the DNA TGTGCCAGCAGCTTCGACATCTTCTCCGGAAAGCAGTACTTC.

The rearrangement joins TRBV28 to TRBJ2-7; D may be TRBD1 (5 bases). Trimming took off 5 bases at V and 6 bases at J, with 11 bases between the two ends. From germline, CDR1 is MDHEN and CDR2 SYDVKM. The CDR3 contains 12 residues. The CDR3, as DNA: TGTGCCAGCAGTCGAGACAGCTCCGAGCAGTACTTC. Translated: CASSRDSSEQYF.

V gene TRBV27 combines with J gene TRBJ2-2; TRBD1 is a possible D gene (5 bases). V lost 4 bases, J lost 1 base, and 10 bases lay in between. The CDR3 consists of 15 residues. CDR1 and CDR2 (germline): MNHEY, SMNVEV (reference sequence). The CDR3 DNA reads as TGTGCCAGCAGTTCTTGGACACTGAACACCGGGGAGCTGTTTTTT. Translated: CASSSWTLNTGELFF.

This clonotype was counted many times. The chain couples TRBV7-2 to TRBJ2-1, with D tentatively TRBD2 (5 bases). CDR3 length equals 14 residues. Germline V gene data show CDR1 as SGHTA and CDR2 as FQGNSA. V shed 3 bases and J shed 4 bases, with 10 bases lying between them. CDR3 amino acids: CASSFPGGYNEQFF. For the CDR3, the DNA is TGTGCCAGCAGCTTCCCCGGAGGTTACAATGAGCAGTTCTTC. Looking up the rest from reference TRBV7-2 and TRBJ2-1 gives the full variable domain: GAGVSQSPSNKVTEKGKDVELRCDPISGHTALYWYRQSLGQGLEFLIYFQGNSAPDKSGLPSDRFSAERTGGSVSTLTIQRTQQEDSAVYLCASSFPGGYNEQFFGPGTRLTVL.

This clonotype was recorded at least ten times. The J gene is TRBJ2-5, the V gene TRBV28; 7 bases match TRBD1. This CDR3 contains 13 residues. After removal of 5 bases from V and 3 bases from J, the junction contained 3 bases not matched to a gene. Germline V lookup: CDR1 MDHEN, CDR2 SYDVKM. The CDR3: CASSHDREETQYF. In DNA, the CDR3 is TGTGCCAGCAGTCATGACAGGGAAGAGACCCAGTACTTC.

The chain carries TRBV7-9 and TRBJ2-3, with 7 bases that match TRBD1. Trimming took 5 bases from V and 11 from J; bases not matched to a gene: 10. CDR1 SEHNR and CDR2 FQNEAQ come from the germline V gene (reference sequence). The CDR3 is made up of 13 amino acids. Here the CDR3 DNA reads TGTGCCAGCAGCGCCATGTTGAGACAGGGGCAGTATTTT. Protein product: CASSAMLRQGQYF.

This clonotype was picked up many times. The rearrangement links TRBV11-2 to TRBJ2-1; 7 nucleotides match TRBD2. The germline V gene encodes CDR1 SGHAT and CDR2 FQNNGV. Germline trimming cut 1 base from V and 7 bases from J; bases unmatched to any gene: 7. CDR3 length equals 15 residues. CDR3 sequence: CASSLVRDYLNEQFF. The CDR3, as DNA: TGTGCCAGCAGCTTAGTACGGGACTACCTAAATGAGCAGTTCTTC. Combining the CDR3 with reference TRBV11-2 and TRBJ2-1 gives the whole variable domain EAGVAQSPRYKIIEKRQSVAFWCNPISGHATLYWYQQILGQGPKLLIQFQNNGVVDDSQLPKDRFSAERLKGVDSTLKIQPAKLEDSAVYLCASSLVRDYLNEQFFGPGTRLTVL.